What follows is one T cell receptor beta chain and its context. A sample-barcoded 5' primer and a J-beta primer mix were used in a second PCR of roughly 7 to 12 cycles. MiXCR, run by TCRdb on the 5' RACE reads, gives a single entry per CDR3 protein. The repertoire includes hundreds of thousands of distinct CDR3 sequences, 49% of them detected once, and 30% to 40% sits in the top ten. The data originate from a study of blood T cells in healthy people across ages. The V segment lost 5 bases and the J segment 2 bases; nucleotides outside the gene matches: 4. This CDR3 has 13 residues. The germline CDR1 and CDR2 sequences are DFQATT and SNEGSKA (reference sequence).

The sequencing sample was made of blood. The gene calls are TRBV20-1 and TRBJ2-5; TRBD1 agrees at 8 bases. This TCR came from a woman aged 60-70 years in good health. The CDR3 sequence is CSAEDRVQETQYF. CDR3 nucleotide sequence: TGCAGTGCTGAGGACAGGGTGCAAGAGACCCAGTACTTC.